Listed here is a single TCR beta chain. The antigen is unknown. Germline V CDR1 and CDR2: MNHNS, SASEGT. The CDR3 sequence is 15 residues long. V dropped 3 bases and J dropped 3 bases, with 15 bases sitting between them. Using its own MiXCR run on the 5' RACE reads, TCRdb lists one record per CDR3 protein. Among roughly 450,000 distinct CDR3 sequences, roughly 18% were seen once, and the ten largest hold approximately 13%. The sample comes from a study of T-cell memory formation after mild COVID-19. Across the whole study: TCR clustering was largely donor specific. The study's findings and limits: What remained unconfirmed was the SARS-CoV-2 specificity of second-wave clones peaking on day 37. Within pre-infection memory, some responding clones were found, suggesting cross-reactive memory joined. Contracting CD8+ clones were enriched in EMRA, CD4+ mainly in CM and EM.

The gene calls are TRBV6-1 and TRBJ2-7; D perhaps matches TRBD1 (6 bases). The sequenced sample consisted of PBMCs or a T cell subset sorted from them (not recorded which). The TCR originated in an adult woman who had mild COVID-19 (a few samples of this study predate the infection). Cell type and time point are not known. CDR3 sequence reads: CASSEEQGFLYEQYF. The CDR3 region has the DNA TGTGCCAGCAGTGAGGAACAGGGTTTCCTCTACGAGCAGTACTTC.